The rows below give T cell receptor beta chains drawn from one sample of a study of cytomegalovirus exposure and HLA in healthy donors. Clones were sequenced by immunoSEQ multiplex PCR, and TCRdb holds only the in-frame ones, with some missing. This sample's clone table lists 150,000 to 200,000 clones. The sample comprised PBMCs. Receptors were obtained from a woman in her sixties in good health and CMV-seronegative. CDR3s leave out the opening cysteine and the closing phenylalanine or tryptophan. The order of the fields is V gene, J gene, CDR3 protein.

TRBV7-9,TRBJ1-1,ASSRQGNTEAF
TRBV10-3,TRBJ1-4,AISEVGGEEKLF
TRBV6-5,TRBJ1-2,ASSEGLLFAGYT
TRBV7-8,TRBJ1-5,ASSPGSGSNQPQH
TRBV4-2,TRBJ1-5,ASSQEGGQNQPQH
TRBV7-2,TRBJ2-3,ASSLASTSGGGPDTQY
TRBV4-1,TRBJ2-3,ASSPIGTSGRAGTDTQY
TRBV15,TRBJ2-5,ATSRDLGNGGNQY
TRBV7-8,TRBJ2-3,ASSPRLAGVPTDTQY
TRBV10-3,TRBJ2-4,AIRGQGKNIQY